The clone carrying this TCR beta chain turned up a few times. What it recognizes is unknown. Blood was drawn once from each donor into heparinised tubes. The draws averaged roughly 120 mL. What was sequenced were expressed TCRB transcripts, since all of the isolated RNA had been reverse transcribed. Repertoires were generated with immunoSEQ multiplex PCR, while TCRdb's copy carries only in-frame clones and drops some. This sample has 620,000 or so clones; roughly 15% occur once, and the top ten carry about 0.093%. The data were obtained in a study of beta chain features in type 1 diabetes. Across the study: No age, gender or cell yield differences were seen between patients and healthy donors. Notes on the study in general: cDNA-based reads could over-represent cells with high TCR expression. There were fewer insertions and more deletions at the VDJ junctions of type 1 diabetes patients.

The TCR originated in a man between 18 and 35 years old in good health. Specimen: naive CD4+ T cells from blood.

CDR3 region: CASSPARVQETQYF. For the CDR3, the DNA is TGTGCCAGCTCACCAGCCAGGGTTCAAGAGACCCAGTACTTC. The V gene is TRBV18, the J gene TRBJ2-5; a possible D gene is TRBD1 (5 bases). Germline loops: CDR1 KGHSH, CDR2 LQKENI. Between the trimmed V and J ends, which lost 2 bases and 2 bases, there was a span of 9 bases. The CDR3 totals 14 residues.